The 4 T cell receptor beta chains below were found in one sample sequenced in a study of T-cell reconstitution after alpha-beta-depleted transplantation in children listed by TCRdb under 2016. Explained via the paper, the treatment or condition label denotes: allogeneic hematopoietic cell transplantation with graft depleted of TCRalphabeta T cells and CD19 B cells. The method was PCR. Sequencing was performed on an Illumina HiSeq 2500. TCR library preparation used molecular barcoding, with unique molecular identifiers applied to normalize quantification of the TCRbeta repertoire. TCRdb passed the public sequencing reads through fastp at Q25 and MiXCR, retaining productive beta sequences. Every entry covers one CDR3 protein and lists the most common genes and DNA from its rows. The sample data list about 300,000 distinct CDR3 sequences, and over 9% of these were observed just once. The leading ten clones occupy over 6% of the sample.

The specimen comprised PBMCs, sampled before TCRalphabeta/CD19-depleted stem cell transplant. The receptors originated from a boy younger than two with acute myeloid leukemia, due to receive a stem cell transplant.

This clonotype came up many times. V usage is TRBV7-2 and J usage is TRBJ2-7, with D unresolved. Germline values: CDR1 SGHTA, CDR2 FQGNSA. Trimming pared 1 base from V and 3 bases from J, leaving 13 bases between. This CDR3 comprises 15 residues. DNA of the CDR3: TGTGCCAGCAGCTTAGAGGACCAAAAAGGCTACGAGCAGTACTTC. Translating it yields CASSLEDQKGYEQYF.

This clonotype showed up many times. V is TRBV6-6 and J is TRBJ2-3, with D unresolved. The CDR3 length is 12 residues. Germline CDR1 and CDR2: MNHNY and SVGAGI (reference sequence). V lost 5 bases and J 2 bases, leaving 5 bases between the germline ends. CDR3 protein: CASSHNTDTQYF. The CDR3 DNA follows: TGTGCCAGCAGTCACAACACAGATACGCAGTATTTT.

For this clonotype: A much larger clone differs by one base, so this may be a read error. In DNA form, the CDR3 reads TGTGCCAGCAGTTACTCGTGGTGCGAGCAGTACTTC. Its translation: CASSYSWCEQYF. The chain uses TRBV6-5 and TRBJ2-7; no clear D. The CDR3 extends over 12 amino acids. Germline V gives CDR1 MNHEY, CDR2 SVGAGI. The V gene lost 0 bases and the J gene lost 6 bases, with 6 bases spanning the gap.

In this sample, this clonotype turned up many times. The V gene is TRBV12-3 or TRBV12-4, the J gene TRBJ2-1; perhaps TRBD2 as D (6 bases). V lost 6 bases and J lost 12, with 15 bases in between. The CDR3 is 12 amino acids. The CDR3 DNA reads TGTGCCAGCAGGGCAGGAGCGGGTGGGCAGTTCTTC. Translating gives CASRAGAGGQFF.